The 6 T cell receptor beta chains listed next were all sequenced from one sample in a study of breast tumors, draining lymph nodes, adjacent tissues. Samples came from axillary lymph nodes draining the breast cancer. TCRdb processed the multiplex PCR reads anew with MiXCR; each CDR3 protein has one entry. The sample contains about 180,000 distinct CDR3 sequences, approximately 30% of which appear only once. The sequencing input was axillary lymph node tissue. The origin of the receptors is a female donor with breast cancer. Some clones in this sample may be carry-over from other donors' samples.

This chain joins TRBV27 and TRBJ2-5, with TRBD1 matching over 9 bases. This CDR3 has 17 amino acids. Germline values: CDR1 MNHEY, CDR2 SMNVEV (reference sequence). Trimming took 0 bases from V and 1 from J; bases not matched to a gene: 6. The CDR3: CASSLSGTGGGQETQYF. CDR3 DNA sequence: TGTGCCAGCAGTTTATCTGGAACAGGGGGCGGCCAAGAGACCCAGTACTTC.

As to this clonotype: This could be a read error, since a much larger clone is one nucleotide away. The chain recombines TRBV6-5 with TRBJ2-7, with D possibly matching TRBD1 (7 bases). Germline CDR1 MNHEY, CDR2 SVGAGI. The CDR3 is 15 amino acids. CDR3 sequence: CVSSRGTAGAYEQYF. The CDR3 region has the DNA TGTGTCAGCAGTAGGGGGACAGCGGGCGCCTACGAGCAGTACTTC.

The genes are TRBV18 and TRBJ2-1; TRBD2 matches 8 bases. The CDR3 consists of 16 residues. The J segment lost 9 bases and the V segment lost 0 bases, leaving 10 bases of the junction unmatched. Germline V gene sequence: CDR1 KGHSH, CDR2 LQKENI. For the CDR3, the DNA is TGTGCCAGCTCACCACCGGGACGGGGGGGGATCATTGAGCAGTTCTTC. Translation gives CASSPPGRGGIIEQFF.

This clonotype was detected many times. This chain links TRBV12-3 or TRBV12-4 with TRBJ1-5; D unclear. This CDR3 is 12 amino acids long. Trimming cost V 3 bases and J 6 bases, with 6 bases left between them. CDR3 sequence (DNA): TGTGCCAGCAGTTTGTTTGGTCAGCCCCAGCATTTT. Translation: CASSLFGQPQHF.

The CDR3 sequence: CALRTPGLGNSPLHF. Written as DNA, the CDR3 is TGTGCCTTACGTACCCCAGGACTAGGGAATTCACCCCTCCACTTT. V gene TRBV30 combines with J gene TRBJ1-6, with D hard to call. V shed 7 bases and J shed 7 bases, with 20 bases lying between them. The germline CDR1 and CDR2 sequences are GTSNPN and SVGIG (reference sequence). The CDR3 extends over 15 amino acids.

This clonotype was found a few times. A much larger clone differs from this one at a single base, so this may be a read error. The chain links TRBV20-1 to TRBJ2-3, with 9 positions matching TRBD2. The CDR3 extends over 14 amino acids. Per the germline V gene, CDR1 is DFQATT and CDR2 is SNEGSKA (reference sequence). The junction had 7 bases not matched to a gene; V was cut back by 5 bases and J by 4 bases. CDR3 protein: CSAPLTSGADTQYF. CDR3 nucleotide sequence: TGCAGTGCTCCACTGACTAGCGGTGCAGATACGCAGTATTTT.